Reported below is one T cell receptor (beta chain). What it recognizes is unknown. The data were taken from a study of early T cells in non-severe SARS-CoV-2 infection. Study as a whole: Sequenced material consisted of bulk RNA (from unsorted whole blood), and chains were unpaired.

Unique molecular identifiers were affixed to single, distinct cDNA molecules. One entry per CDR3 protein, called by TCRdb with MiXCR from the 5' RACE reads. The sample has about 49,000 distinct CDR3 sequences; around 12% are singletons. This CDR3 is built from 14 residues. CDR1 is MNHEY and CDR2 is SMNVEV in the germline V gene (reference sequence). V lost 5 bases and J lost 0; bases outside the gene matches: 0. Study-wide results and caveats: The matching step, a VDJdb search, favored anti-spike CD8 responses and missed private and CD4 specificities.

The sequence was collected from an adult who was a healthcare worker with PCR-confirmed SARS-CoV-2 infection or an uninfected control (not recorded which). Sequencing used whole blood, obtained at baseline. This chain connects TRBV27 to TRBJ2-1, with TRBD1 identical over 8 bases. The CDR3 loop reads CASSDRGSYNEQFF. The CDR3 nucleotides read TGTGCCAGCAGTGACAGGGGCTCCTACAATGAGCAGTTCTTC.